This is a list of T cell receptor beta chains from one sample in a study of healthy donors' naive CD4 and CD8 T cells. TCRdb called the reads again in MiXCR, with one record for every CDR3 protein. The table lists roughly 200,000 distinct CDR3 sequences, 74% of them singletons. Input material: naive CD4+ and CD8+ T cells sorted from blood, pooled from several donors. These receptor sequences come from a pool of human donors in good health; the sample pools cells from several healthy donors. CDR3s include the opening cysteine and the closing phenylalanine or tryptophan. The D gene is left open where the match is weak. A row's size may be missing; if present it is once, few, many or a size class.

j_gene	v_gene	abundance	d_gene	CDR3aa	CDR3nt
TRBJ2-7	TRBV29-1	NA	TRBD2	CSVEGLAAYEQYF	TGCAGCGTTGAGGGACTAGCGGCCTACGAGCAGTACTTC
TRBJ2-7	TRBV10-3	NA	NA	CAISETRDRYEQYF	TGTGCCATCAGTGAGACTAGAGACCGTTACGAGCAGTACTTC
TRBJ2-1	TRBV6-5	NA	NA	CASRSRGFEQFF	TGTGCCAGCAGATCTCGGGGGTTTGAGCAGTTCTTC
TRBJ2-5	TRBV10-3	NA	TRBD1	CATASGGIETQYF	TGTGCCACCGCGTCAGGGGGCATAGAGACCCAGTACTTC
TRBJ2-7	TRBV27	NA	TRBD2	CASVGSVTSGSYEQYF	TGTGCCAGCGTAGGGTCTGTGACTAGCGGATCCTACGAGCAGTACTTC
TRBJ1-1	TRBV19	few	NA	CASSISRVKTEAFF	TGTGCCAGTAGTATCTCCAGGGTAAAGACTGAAGCTTTCTTT
TRBJ1-5	TRBV12-3/TRBV12-4	NA	NA	CASSLSSQPQHF	TGTGCCAGCAGTTTGAGTAGTCAGCCCCAGCATTTT
TRBJ2-5	TRBV15	NA	NA	CATSSGLEKQETQYF	TGTGCCACCAGCAGCGGGCTGGAAAAACAAGAGACCCAGTACTTC
TRBJ1-5	TRBV7-8	NA	NA	CASSYLAQPQHF	TGTGCCAGCAGCTACCTGGCTCAGCCCCAGCATTTT
TRBJ2-5	TRBV30	NA	NA	CAWKQGEGETQYF	TGTGCCTGGAAGCAGGGGGAGGGAGAGACCCAGTACTTC
TRBJ1-2	TRBV6-5	NA	NA	CASSYSLAGLSYGYTF	TGTGCCAGCAGTTACTCGTTGGCAGGGTTGAGCTATGGCTACACCTTC
TRBJ2-1	TRBV7-9	NA	NA	CASSLAGTPEQFF	TGTGCCAGCAGCTTAGCCGGGACTCCCGAGCAGTTCTTC
TRBJ2-5	TRBV20-1	NA	TRBD1	CSATDRGRETQYF	TGCAGTGCCACGGACAGGGGGCGAGAGACCCAGTACTTC
TRBJ2-5	TRBV29-1	NA	TRBD2	CSVVGTTQTQYF	TGCAGCGTCGTAGGGACTACCCAGACCCAGTACTTC
TRBJ2-3	TRBV18	NA	TRBD2	CASSPLAGDVITQYF	TGTGCCAGCTCACCATTAGCGGGGGACGTCATAACGCAGTATTTT
TRBJ2-3	TRBV29-1	NA	NA	CSVGARMSDTQYF	TGCAGCGTTGGCGCTAGAATGTCAGATACGCAGTATTTT
TRBJ2-5	TRBV6-5	NA	NA	CASSPEEGAVRETQYF	TGTGCCAGCAGTCCCGAGGAGGGGGCGGTCCGGGAGACCCAGTACTTC
TRBJ2-7	TRBV29-1	NA	NA	CSVPSRGTVHEQYF	TGCAGCGTTCCCTCAAGGGGTACGGTACACGAGCAGTACTTC
TRBJ2-5	TRBV5-5	NA	TRBD1	CASSLSRQGVRETQYF	TGTGCCAGCAGCTTGTCGCGACAGGGGGTTCGAGAGACCCAGTACTTC
TRBJ2-4	TRBV2	once	TRBD2	CTSTLGRGGGKNIQYF	TGTACCAGCACTCTGGGGAGGGGAGGAGGCAAAAACATTCAGTACTTC
TRBJ2-1	TRBV29-1	once	NA	CSVTDSKVEQFF	TGCAGCGTAACAGACAGTAAGGTTGAGCAGTTCTTC
TRBJ2-1	TRBV15	NA	TRBD2	CATSREGGVSSYNEQFF	TGTGCCACCAGCAGAGAGGGAGGGGTCAGCTCCTACAATGAGCAGTTCTTC
TRBJ1-1	TRBV6-2/TRBV6-3	NA	TRBD1	CASTWTGNTEAFF	TGTGCCAGCACTTGGACAGGAAACACTGAAGCTTTCTTT
TRBJ2-3	TRBV29-1	once	NA	CSVSEGTDTQYF	TGCAGCGTTTCGGAGGGCACAGATACGCAGTATTTT
TRBJ1-2	TRBV29-1	few	NA	CSVEVREYGYTF	TGCAGCGTTGAAGTGCGAGAATATGGCTACACCTTC
TRBJ2-5	TRBV6-5	NA	NA	CASRRTGTYQETQYF	TGTGCCAGCAGACGTACCGGGACTTACCAAGAGACCCAGTACTTC
TRBJ2-3	TRBV10-3	NA	TRBD2	CAISESNSGSTDTQYF	TGTGCCATCAGTGAGTCGAACAGCGGGAGTACAGATACGCAGTATTTT
TRBJ1-5	TRBV19	NA	NA	CASSIDLDSYQPQHF	TGTGCCAGTAGTATAGATCTCGACAGCTATCAGCCCCAGCATTTT
TRBJ2-5	TRBV5-1	NA	NA	CASSLGGKGFQETQYF	TGCGCCAGCAGCTTGGGAGGGAAGGGTTTCCAAGAGACCCAGTACTTC
TRBJ2-5	TRBV6-5	NA	TRBD2	CASTQAGRTGGETQYF	TGTGCCAGCACCCAAGCGGGGAGGACTGGGGGAGAGACCCAGTACTTC
TRBJ2-7	TRBV27	NA	NA	CASSSGPSYEQYF	TGTGCCAGCAGTTCAGGGCCTTCCTACGAGCAGTACTTC
TRBJ1-6	TRBV30	NA	NA	CAWTAADNSPLHF	TGTGCCTGGACGGCAGCCGATAATTCACCCCTCCACTTT
TRBJ2-7	TRBV6-5	NA	TRBD1	CASSYAGTGMWEQYF	TGTGCCAGCAGTTATGCCGGGACAGGGATGTGGGAGCAGTACTTC
TRBJ2-7	TRBV27	NA	NA	CASSLSRGLVYEQYF	TGTGCCAGCAGTTTATCGCGAGGGTTGGTGTACGAGCAGTACTTC
TRBJ1-1	TRBV20-1	NA	TRBD1	CSARGQGSPRDEAFF	TGCAGTGCTAGGGGACAGGGATCCCCTAGGGATGAAGCTTTCTTT
TRBJ2-7	TRBV19	NA	NA	CASSIARPPSYEQYF	TGTGCCAGTAGTATAGCCCGGCCACCTTCCTACGAGCAGTACTTC
TRBJ1-2	TRBV11-1	NA	NA	CASRDPGRSNYGYTF	TGTGCCAGCAGGGATCCAGGGAGATCTAACTATGGCTACACCTTC
TRBJ2-7	TRBV30	once	NA	CAWSRSYEQYF	TGTGCCTGGAGCCGCAGCTACGAGCAGTACTTC
TRBJ1-3	TRBV20-1	NA	NA	CSARGTGQGDTIYF	TGCAGTGCTAGGGGTACGGGGCAGGGAGACACCATATATTTT
TRBJ1-1	TRBV11-2	NA	NA	CASSLVSDGTEAFF	TGTGCCAGCAGCTTAGTCTCAGATGGCACTGAAGCTTTCTTT
TRBJ2-1	TRBV6-2/TRBV6-3	NA	NA	CASSYSRGDEQFF	TGTGCCAGCAGTTACTCGAGAGGGGATGAGCAGTTCTTC
TRBJ2-7	TRBV29-1	NA	NA	CSVTDGATYEQYF	TGCAGCGTGACGGACGGGGCAACCTACGAGCAGTACTTC
TRBJ2-7	TRBV5-5	NA	NA	CASSRLDWSSYEQYF	TGTGCCAGCAGCCGACTGGACTGGAGCTCCTACGAGCAGTACTTC
TRBJ1-2	TRBV29-1	NA	TRBD1	CSAPTGNEGYTF	TGCAGCGCTCCGACAGGGAACGAGGGCTACACCTTT
TRBJ2-1	TRBV29-1	NA	TRBD2	CSVVITSGYNEQFF	TGCAGCGTTGTAATTACTAGCGGCTACAATGAGCAGTTCTTC
TRBJ2-1	TRBV5-6	NA	TRBD2	CASSLSLLAGGTNEQFF	TGTGCCAGCAGCTTATCTCTACTAGCGGGAGGCACCAATGAGCAGTTCTTC
TRBJ1-1	TRBV27	few	NA	CASGISSTVEAFF	TGTGCCAGCGGAATCTCATCGACGGTTGAAGCTTTCTTT
TRBJ2-1	TRBV13	NA	TRBD2	CASSFQLAGAAYNEQFF	TGTGCCAGCAGCTTTCAACTAGCGGGCGCCGCCTACAATGAGCAGTTCTTC
TRBJ1-1	TRBV19	once	NA	CASSISRTAMNTEAFF	TGTGCCAGTAGTATCAGTCGCACAGCCATGAACACTGAAGCTTTCTTT